These 26 T cell receptor beta chains were sequenced from one sample in a study of breast tumors, draining lymph nodes, adjacent tissues. From the multiplex PCR reads, TCRdb called clonotypes with MiXCR, one entry per CDR3 protein. The sample lists approximately 200,000 distinct CDR3 sequences, 31% occurring once. Samples came from axillary lymph nodes draining the breast cancer. Input material: axillary lymph node tissue. The source is a female donor with breast cancer. Some clones in this sample may be carry-over from other donors' samples.

The chain recombines TRBV5-1 with TRBJ2-6; maybe TRBD1 (6 bases). V lost 2 bases, J lost 4 bases, and 10 bases lay in between. This CDR3 has 15 amino acids. Per the germline V gene, CDR1 is SGHRS and CDR2 is YFSETQ. The CDR3 DNA reads TGCGCCAGCAGCTTAGGACAGTTCGGGGCCAACGTCCTGACTTTC. This gives the protein CASSLGQFGANVLTF.

This clonotype turned up a few times. A single base separates this from a much larger clone, so it may be a read error. This chain connects TRBV7-2 to TRBJ2-2, with TRBD1 matching over 7 bases. V gave up 5 bases and J gave up 9 bases; unmatched junction bases: 21. Germline V gene data show CDR1 as SGHTA and CDR2 as FQGNSA. There are 18 residues in the CDR3. The CDR3 loop is CASSARQGTATRVRELFF. The CDR3 DNA is TGTGCCAGCAGCGCAAGACAGGGAACGGCCACCCGGGTCCGGGAGCTGTTTTTT.

In the case of this clonotype: Compared with germline, one end of the junction differs, possibly owing to a read error. The gene calls are TRBV7-2 and TRBJ2-5; 9 bases are shared with TRBD2. CDR3 length: 16 residues. Germline CDR1 is SGHTA and CDR2 is FQGNSA. CDR3 sequence reads: CASSYSGSAAGGTQYF. CDR3 DNA: TGTGCCAGCAGCTACAGCGGGAGCGCTGCGGGGGGGACCCAGTATTTC. Using reference TRBV7-2 and TRBJ2-5 for the parts outside the CDR3, the full variable domain is GAGVSQSPSNKVTEKGKDVELRCDPISGHTALYWYRQSLGQGLEFLIYFQGNSAPDKSGLPSDRFSAERTGGSVSTLTIQRTQQEDSAVYLCASSYSGSAAGGTQYFGPGTRLLVL.

Of note for this clonotype: No DNA is shown, since the ends of the CDR3 on it are uncertain; the CDR3 is the one TCRdb lists. J is TRBJ1-2 and V is TRBV5-5; whether TRBD1, the table's D call, matches the DNA was not checked. Per the germline V gene, CDR1 is SGHKS and CDR2 is YYEKEE (reference sequence). Inclusive of both ends, the CDR3 amounts to 24 amino acids. The CDR3 sequence: CASSRRLEFSNEQFFGQENYGYTF.

This clonotype came up many times. The chain employs TRBV6-2 or TRBV6-3 and TRBJ2-6; D call uncertain. V was pared by 5 bases and J by 4 bases, with 12 bases between. The germline gives CDR1 MNHEY, CDR2 SVGEGT. This CDR3 spans 15 amino acids. The chain's CDR3 is CASSQWGRGANVLTF. The CDR3 DNA reads as TGTGCCAGCAGTCAATGGGGAAGAGGGGCCAACGTCCTGACTTTC.

This clonotype was seen repeatedly, ten times or more. The chain employs TRBV9 and TRBJ2-1, with 8 bases that match TRBD1. Looked up from germline, CDR1 is SGDLS and CDR2 is YYNGEE. V trimming: 2 bases; J trimming: 6 bases; junction bases outside the gene matches: 7. The CDR3 is made up of 15 amino acids. CDR3 protein: CASSVSAGGFNEQFF. CDR3 DNA: TGTGCCAGCAGCGTTTCGGCAGGGGGCTTCAATGAGCAGTTCTTC.

This clonotype has just one count. No DNA is shown, since the ends of the CDR3 on it are uncertain; the CDR3 is the one TCRdb lists. The chain joins TRBV7-3 to TRBJ2-2; TRBD2 is the table's D call, not checked against the DNA. The CDR3 has 23 residues if both end residues are counted. CDR1 is SGHTA and CDR2 is FQGTGA in the germline V gene. The CDR3 protein is CASSFYICSASSHGLANTGELFF.

This clonotype was counted a few times. A much larger clone differs from this one at a single base, so this may be a read error. The chain has TRBV20-1 and TRBJ2-7; 10 bases match TRBD2. The CDR3 has 14 residues. V was clipped by 4 bases and J by 6 bases; unmatched bases: 9. Germline loops: CDR1 DFQATT, CDR2 SNEGSKA (reference sequence). The CDR3 sequence is CSATPSGGLSEQYF. For the CDR3, the DNA is TGCAGTGCTACTCCTAGCGGGGGACTGTCCGAGCAGTACTTC.

A remark on this clonotype: A read error may explain this, as a much larger clone is one base away. Since no conserved phenylalanine or tryptophan closes the CDR3, a read error is the likely cause. This chain joins TRBV7-3 and TRBJ2-1, with D uncertain. In germline, CDR1 is SGHTA, CDR2 FQGTGA. This CDR3 has 14 amino acids. The V end was cut by 4 bases, the J end by 5 bases, with 12 bases between. CDR3 in amino acids: CASSSVYADNEQFL. The CDR3 DNA is TGTGCCAGCAGCTCCGTGTACGCCGACAATGAGCAGTTCCTC.

The rearrangement links TRBV20-1 to TRBJ2-1, with 9 positions matching TRBD1. The CDR3 spans 18 residues. Germline CDR1 and CDR2: DFQATT and SNEGSKA (reference sequence). J lost 3 bases, V lost 1 base, and 13 bases had no gene match. This CDR3 reads CSARAPSGTGRNYNEQFF. The CDR3 DNA follows: TGCAGTGCTAGAGCGCCGTCCGGGACAGGGAGGAACTACAATGAGCAGTTCTTC.

Remarks on this clonotype: This clone may be a read error of a much larger clone one base away. V gene TRBV5-4 combines with J gene TRBJ2-7, with 8 bases lining up with TRBD1. The CDR3 length is 15 residues. Germline CDR1 and CDR2: SGHNT and YYREEE (reference sequence). Trimming removed 7 bases from V and 0 bases from J; junction bases left unmatched: 9. CDR3 DNA sequence: TGTGCCAGCGGACCTGGACAGGGCAGCTCCTACGAGCAGTACTTC. It translates to CASGPGQGSSYEQYF.

A single count supports this clonotype. This may be a read error, as it is one base from a much larger clone. The missing conserved phenylalanine or tryptophan at the end of this CDR3 makes a read error likely. This rearrangement joins TRBV12-3 or TRBV12-4 to TRBJ2-1; no clear D. The length of the CDR3 is 15 residues. The V end was cut by 2 bases, the J end by 7 bases, with 15 bases between. The CDR3 reads CASSLRDAGRNEQFL. As DNA, the CDR3 is TGTGCCAGCAGTTTAAGAGACGCCGGGCGGAATGAGCAGTTCCTC.

As regards this clonotype: As the CDR3 is not closed by the conserved phenylalanine or tryptophan, this likely results from a read error. The limits of the CDR3 on the DNA are not certain, so only TCRdb's listed CDR3 is given. The chain links TRBV19 to TRBJ1-2; the table's TRBD1 call for D was not verified on the DNA. The germline V gene encodes CDR1 LNHDA and CDR2 SQIVND (reference sequence). The CDR3 is 13 amino acids long, termini counted. This chain's CDR3 is CASRGRGGYGCTL.

The chain links TRBV5-8 to TRBJ2-7; tentative D call: TRBD2 (6 bases). The germline CDR1 and CDR2 sequences are SGHTS and YDEGEE. Trimming pared 4 bases from V and 2 bases from J, leaving 13 bases between. The CDR3 runs 14 residues. CDR3 coding DNA: TGTGCCAGCAGCAACCGGGACTCAGCCTACGAGCAGTACTTC. This translates into CASSNRDSAYEQYF.

The chain joins TRBV4-3 to TRBJ1-2, with 11 nucleotides matching TRBD1. CDR1 and CDR2 (germline): LGHNA, YSLEER. Trimming took 4 bases from V and 4 from J; bases not matched to a gene: 8. The CDR3 has 16 amino acids. The chain's CDR3 is CASSRGTGGSLYGYTF. CDR3 coding DNA: TGCGCCAGCAGCCGAGGGACAGGGGGATCCCTCTATGGCTACACCTTC.

Details on this clonotype: A much bigger clone sits one base away, suggesting this may be a read error. The J gene is TRBJ2-2, the V gene TRBV30; D ambiguous. The CDR3 extends over 14 amino acids. CDR1 and CDR2 (germline): GTSNPN, SVGIG (reference sequence). The CDR3 loop reads CAWGVWLNTGELFF. The CDR3 DNA follows: TGTGCCTGGGGTGTATGGCTAAACACCGGGGAGCTGTTTTTT.

The rearrangement links TRBV6-6 to TRBJ2-1, with 12 bases fitting TRBD2. V shed 6 bases and J 7 bases; nucleotides not matched to a gene: 7. CDR1 is MNHNY and CDR2 is SVGAGI in the germline V gene (reference sequence). The CDR3 runs 15 residues. The CDR3 nucleotides read TGTGCCAGCAGGCAAGCTAGCGGGGGGGTAAATGAGCAGTTCTTC. It codes for CASRQASGGVNEQFF.

Details on this clonotype: Given a much more abundant clone one base away, this may be a read error. The chain joins TRBV9 to TRBJ1-3; no definite D call. The CDR3 is made up of 14 amino acids. Germline lookup yields CDR1 SGDLS and CDR2 YYNGEE. The CDR3 sequence: CASSPTISGNTVYF. Written as DNA, the CDR3 is TGTGCCAGCAGCCCGACAATCTCTGGAAACACCGTATATTTT.

This clonotype has just a few counts. The CDR3 coding sequence is TGTGCCAGCAGTCCCCTGATAGGGATGGAGACCCAGTACTTC. Its translation: CASSPLIGMETQYF. The chain is built from TRBV6-2 or TRBV6-3 and TRBJ2-5; D unresolved. V was pared by 5 bases and J by 5 bases, with 15 bases between. CDR1 and CDR2 from the germline V gene are MNHEY and SVGEGT. CDR3 length: 14 residues.

This clonotype was detected ten times or more. This CDR3 reads CASSVSGAGGGYNEQFF. The DNA for the CDR3 is TGTGCCAGCAGCGTATCGGGAGCGGGAGGGGGGTACAATGAGCAGTTCTTC. The J gene is TRBJ2-1, the V gene TRBV9, with 10 bases aligning to TRBD2. Germline V lookup: CDR1 SGDLS, CDR2 YYNGEE. The CDR3 extends over 17 amino acids. The J segment lost 4 bases and the V segment lost 1 base, leaving 8 bases of the junction unmatched. Filled out from reference TRBV9 and TRBJ2-1, the complete variable domain reads DSGVTQTPKHLITATGQRVTLRCSPRSGDLSVYWYQQSLDQGLQFLIQYYNGEERAKGNILERFSAQQFPDLHSELNLSSLELGDSALYFCASSVSGAGGGYNEQFFGPGTRLTVL.

This clonotype was seen at least ten times. A read error may account for a junction end that differs from germline. The chain carries TRBV7-7 and TRBJ2-7; no reliable D call. CDR3 size: 11 residues. The germline V gene has CDR1 SSHAT and CDR2 FNYEAQ (reference sequence). CDR3 DNA sequence: TGTGCTAGCAGCTCTCTAGGAGAGCAGTACTTC. It is translated as CASSSLGEQYF.

This clonotype was counted many times. The chain carries TRBV7-2 and TRBJ2-7; D uncertain. CDR3 size: 9 residues. Germline CDR1 reads SGHTA; CDR2 reads FQGNSA. Trimming pared 8 bases from V and 9 bases from J, leaving 8 bases between. CDR3 in DNA: TGTGCCAGCCCTTGGGGGCAGTACTTC. Translating gives CASPWGQYF.

On this clonotype: A read error may be the cause here, since a much bigger clone is one base away. This chain joins TRBV19 and TRBJ2-5, with D possibly TRBD2 on 5 matching bases. Germline CDR1 is LNHDA and CDR2 is SQIVND (reference sequence). The CDR3 has 16 residues. The CDR3 DNA sequence: TGCGCCAGCAGCTTGGCCAGAACGGGGTTAGGAGAGACCCAGTACTTC. This translates into CASSLARTGLGETQYF.

The sample holds many counts of this clonotype. The V gene is TRBV19, the J gene TRBJ2-2; TRBD1 matches 9 bases. Germline loops: CDR1 LNHDA, CDR2 SQIVND (reference sequence). Trimming cost V 6 bases and J 1 base; bases outside gene matches: 3. The CDR3 covers 15 residues. CDR3 loop: CASSRDRVNTGELFF. DNA of the CDR3: TGTGCCAGTAGCCGGGACAGGGTGAACACCGGGGAGCTGTTTTTT.

This clonotype was picked up a small number of times. A much larger clone lies one base from this, so it may be a read error. The chain couples TRBV11-2 to TRBJ2-1; D could derive from TRBD1 or TRBD2 (5 bases each). The CDR3 loop spans 17 amino acids. V was cut by 1 base and J by 7 bases, with 20 bases left in between. Germline V gives CDR1 SGHAT, CDR2 FQNNGV. The CDR3 region has the DNA TGTGCCAGCAGCTTAGTAGTCGGGACGGCCGGGCGGAATGAGCAGTTCTTC. This translates into CASSLVVGTAGRNEQFF.

This clonotype was counted ten times or more. This chain links TRBV3-1 with TRBJ2-5, with 8 bases that match TRBD2. Germline V lookup: CDR1 LGHDT, CDR2 YNNKEL (reference sequence). The V gene end was trimmed by 2 bases and the J gene end by 9 bases; junction bases not matched to a gene: 8. The CDR3 is made up of 14 amino acids. CDR3 region: CASSQIRAGGAQYF. In DNA form, the CDR3 reads TGTGCCAGCAGCCAAATTAGGGCGGGGGGAGCCCAGTACTTC.